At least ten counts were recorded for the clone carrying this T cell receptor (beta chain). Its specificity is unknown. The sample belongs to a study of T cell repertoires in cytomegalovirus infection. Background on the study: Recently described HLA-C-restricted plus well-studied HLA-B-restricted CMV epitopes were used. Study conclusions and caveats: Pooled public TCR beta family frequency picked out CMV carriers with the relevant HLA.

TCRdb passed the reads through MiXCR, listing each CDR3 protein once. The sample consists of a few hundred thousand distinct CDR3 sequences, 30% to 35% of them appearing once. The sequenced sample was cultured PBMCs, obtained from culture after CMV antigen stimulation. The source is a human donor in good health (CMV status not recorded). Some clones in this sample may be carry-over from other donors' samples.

The CDR3 region is CASSIEVYQPQHF. The CDR3 bases are TGTGCCAGTAGTATAGAGGTTTATCAGCCCCAGCATTTT. The rearrangement links TRBV19 to TRBJ1-5, with D unresolved. Germline V lookup: CDR1 LNHDA, CDR2 SQIVND (reference sequence). Trimming pared 0 bases from V and 5 bases from J, leaving 5 bases between. The length of the CDR3 is 13 residues.